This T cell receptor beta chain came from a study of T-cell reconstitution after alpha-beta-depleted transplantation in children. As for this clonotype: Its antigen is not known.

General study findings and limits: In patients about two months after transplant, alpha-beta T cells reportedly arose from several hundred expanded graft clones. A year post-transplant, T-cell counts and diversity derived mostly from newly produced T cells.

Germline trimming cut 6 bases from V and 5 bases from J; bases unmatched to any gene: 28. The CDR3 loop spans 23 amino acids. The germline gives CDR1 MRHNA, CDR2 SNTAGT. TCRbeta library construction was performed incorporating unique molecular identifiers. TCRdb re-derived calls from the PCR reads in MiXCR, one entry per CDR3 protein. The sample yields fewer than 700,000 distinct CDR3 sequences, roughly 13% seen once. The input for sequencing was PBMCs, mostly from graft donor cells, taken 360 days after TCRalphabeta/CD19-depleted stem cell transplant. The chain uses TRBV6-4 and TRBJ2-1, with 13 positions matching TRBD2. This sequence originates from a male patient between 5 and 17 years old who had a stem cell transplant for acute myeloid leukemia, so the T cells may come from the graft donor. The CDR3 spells CASRDRGGQGFYTSGRADNEQFF. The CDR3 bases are TGTGCCAGCAGGGACCGGGGGGGACAGGGATTTTATACTAGCGGGAGGGCCGACAATGAGCAGTTCTTC.